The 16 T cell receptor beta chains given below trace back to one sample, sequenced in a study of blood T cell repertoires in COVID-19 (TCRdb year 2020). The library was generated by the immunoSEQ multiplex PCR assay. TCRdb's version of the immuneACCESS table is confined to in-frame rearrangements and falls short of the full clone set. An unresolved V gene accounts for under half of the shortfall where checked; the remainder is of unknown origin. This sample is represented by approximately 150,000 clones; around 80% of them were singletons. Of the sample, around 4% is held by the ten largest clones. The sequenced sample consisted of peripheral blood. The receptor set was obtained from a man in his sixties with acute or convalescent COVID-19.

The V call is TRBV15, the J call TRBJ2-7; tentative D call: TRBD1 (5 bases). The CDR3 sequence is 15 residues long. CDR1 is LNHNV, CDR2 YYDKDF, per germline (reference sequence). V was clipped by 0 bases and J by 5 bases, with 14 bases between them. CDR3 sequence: CATSRDRALSNEQYF. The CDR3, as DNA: TGTGCCACCAGCAGAGACAGGGCTCTTTCAAACGAGCAGTACTTC.

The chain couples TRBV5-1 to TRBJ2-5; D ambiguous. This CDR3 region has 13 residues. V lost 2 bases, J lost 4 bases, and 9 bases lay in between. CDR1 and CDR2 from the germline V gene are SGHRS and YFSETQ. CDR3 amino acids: CASSLSSSETQYF. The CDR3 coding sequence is TGCGCCAGCAGCTTATCCTCTTCAGAGACCCAGTACTTC.

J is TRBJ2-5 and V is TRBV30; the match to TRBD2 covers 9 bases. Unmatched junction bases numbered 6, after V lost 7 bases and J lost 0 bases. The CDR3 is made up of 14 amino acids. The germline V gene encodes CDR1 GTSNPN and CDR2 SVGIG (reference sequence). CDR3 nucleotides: TGTGCCTCACGGCTAGCGGGGTACCAAGAGACCCAGTACTTC. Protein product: CASRLAGYQETQYF. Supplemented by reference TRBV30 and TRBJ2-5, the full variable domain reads SQTIHQWPATLVQPVGSPLSLECTVEGTSNPNLYWYRQAAGRGLQLLFYSVGIGQISSEVPQNLSASRPQDRQFILSSKKLLLSDSGFYLCASRLAGYQETQYFGPGTRLLVL.

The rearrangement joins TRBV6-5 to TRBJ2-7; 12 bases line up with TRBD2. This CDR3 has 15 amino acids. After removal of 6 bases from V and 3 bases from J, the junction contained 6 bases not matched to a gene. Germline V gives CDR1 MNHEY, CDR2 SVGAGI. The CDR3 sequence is CASSRTSGKYYEQYF. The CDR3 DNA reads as TGTGCCAGCAGCCGGACTAGCGGGAAGTACTACGAGCAGTACTTC.

The CDR3 spells CASSFQGFQPQHF. The CDR3 bases are TGTGCCAGCAGCTTCCAGGGTTTTCAGCCCCAGCATTTT. V gene TRBV7-8 combines with J gene TRBJ1-5; perhaps TRBD1 as D (5 bases). V gave up 3 bases and J gave up 6 bases, with 9 bases separating them. This CDR3 is built from 13 residues. Germline loops: CDR1 SGHVS, CDR2 FQNEAQ.

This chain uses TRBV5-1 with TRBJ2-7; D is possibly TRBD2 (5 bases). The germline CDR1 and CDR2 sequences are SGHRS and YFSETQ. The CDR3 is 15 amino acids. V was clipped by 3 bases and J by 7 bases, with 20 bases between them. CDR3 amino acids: CASSWLDLVEGEQYF. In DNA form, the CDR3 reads TGCGCCAGCAGCTGGCTGGACCTCGTTGAGGGTGAGCAGTACTTC.

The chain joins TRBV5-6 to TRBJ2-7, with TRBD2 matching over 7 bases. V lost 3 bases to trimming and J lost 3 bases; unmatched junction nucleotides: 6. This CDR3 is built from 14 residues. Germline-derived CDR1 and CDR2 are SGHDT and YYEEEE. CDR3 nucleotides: TGTGCCAGCAGCTACGGGACTACCAACTACGAGCAGTACTTC. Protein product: CASSYGTTNYEQYF.

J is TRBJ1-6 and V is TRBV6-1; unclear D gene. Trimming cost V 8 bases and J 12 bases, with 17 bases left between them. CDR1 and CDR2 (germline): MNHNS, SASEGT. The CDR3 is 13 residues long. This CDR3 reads CASANEERRPLHF. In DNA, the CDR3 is TGTGCCAGCGCAAACGAGGAGCGACGACCCCTCCACTTT.

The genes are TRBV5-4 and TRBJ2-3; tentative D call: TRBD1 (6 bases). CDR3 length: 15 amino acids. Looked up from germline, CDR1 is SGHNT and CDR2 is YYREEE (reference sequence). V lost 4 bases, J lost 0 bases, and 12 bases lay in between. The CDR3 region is CASSRDTSSTDTQYF. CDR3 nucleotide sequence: TGTGCCAGCAGCCGGGACACCTCTAGCACAGATACGCAGTATTTT.

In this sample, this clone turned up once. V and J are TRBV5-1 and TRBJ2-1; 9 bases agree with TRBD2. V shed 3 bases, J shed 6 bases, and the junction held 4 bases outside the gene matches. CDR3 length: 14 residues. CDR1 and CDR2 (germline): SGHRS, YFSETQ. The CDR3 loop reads CASSSGTSPNEQFF. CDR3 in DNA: TGCGCCAGCAGCTCTGGGACTAGCCCCAATGAGCAGTTCTTC.

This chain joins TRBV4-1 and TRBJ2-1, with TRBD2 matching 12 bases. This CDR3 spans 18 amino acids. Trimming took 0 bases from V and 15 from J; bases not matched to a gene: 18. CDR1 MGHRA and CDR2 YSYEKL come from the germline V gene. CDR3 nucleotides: TGCGCCAGCAGCCAAGAGGCAGGGTCGCTAGCGGGAGGGTCTATTCTGTTCTTC. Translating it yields CASSQEAGSLAGGSILFF.

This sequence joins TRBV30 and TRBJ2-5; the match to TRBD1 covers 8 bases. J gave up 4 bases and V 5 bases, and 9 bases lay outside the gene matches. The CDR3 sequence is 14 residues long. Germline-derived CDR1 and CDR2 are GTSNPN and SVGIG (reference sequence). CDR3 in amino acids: CAWGVQGAGETQYF. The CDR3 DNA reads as TGTGCCTGGGGCGTTCAGGGGGCGGGAGAGACCCAGTACTTC.

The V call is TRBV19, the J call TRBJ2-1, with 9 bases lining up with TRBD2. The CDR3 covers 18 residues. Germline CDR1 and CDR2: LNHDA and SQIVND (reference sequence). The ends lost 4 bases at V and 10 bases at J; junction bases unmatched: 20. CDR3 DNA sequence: TGTGCCAGTAGTACCCTGGTAGCGGGAGAGGTGAGAGCTGGGGAGCAGTTCTTC. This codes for CASSTLVAGEVRAGEQFF. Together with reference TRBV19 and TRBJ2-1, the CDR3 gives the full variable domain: DGGITQSPKYLFRKEGQNVTLSCEQNLNHDAMYWYRQDPGQGLRLIYYSQIVNDFQKGDIAEGYSVSREKKESFPLTVTSAQKNPTAFYLCASSTLVAGEVRAGEQFFGPGTRLTVL.

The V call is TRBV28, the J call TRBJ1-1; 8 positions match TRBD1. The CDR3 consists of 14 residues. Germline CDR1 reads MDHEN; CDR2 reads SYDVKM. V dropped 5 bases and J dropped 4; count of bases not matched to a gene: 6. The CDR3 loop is CASSLPDRATEAFF. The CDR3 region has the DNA TGTGCCAGCAGTCTCCCGGACAGGGCCACTGAAGCTTTCTTT.

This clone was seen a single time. The CDR3 loop reads CASSSLGLGPSYNEQFF. CDR3 nucleotide sequence: TGTGCCAGCAGCTCGTTAGGCCTGGGCCCCTCCTACAATGAGCAGTTCTTC. The chain couples TRBV7-2 to TRBJ2-1; the D is unclear. The V gene's germline CDR1 is SGHTA and CDR2 FQGNSA. The CDR3 is 17 residues long. V shed 4 bases and J shed 0 bases, with 16 bases lying between them.

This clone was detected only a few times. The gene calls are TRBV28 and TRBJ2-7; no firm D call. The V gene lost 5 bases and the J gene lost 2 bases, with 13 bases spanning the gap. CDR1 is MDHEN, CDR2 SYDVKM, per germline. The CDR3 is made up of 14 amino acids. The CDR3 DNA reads TGTGCCAGCAGTCCCCCGAGTTTGGCCTACGAGCAGTACTTC. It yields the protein CASSPPSLAYEQYF.